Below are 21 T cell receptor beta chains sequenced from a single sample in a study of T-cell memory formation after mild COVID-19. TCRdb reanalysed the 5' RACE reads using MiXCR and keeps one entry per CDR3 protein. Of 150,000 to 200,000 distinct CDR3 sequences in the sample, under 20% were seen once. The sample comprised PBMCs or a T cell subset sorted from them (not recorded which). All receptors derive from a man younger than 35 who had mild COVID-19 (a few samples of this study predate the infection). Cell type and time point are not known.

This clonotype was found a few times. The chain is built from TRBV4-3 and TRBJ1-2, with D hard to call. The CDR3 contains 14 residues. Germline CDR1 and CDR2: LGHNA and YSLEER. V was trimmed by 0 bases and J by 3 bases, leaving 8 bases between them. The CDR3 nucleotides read TGCGCCAGCAGCCAAGAACCCCGGGACTATGGCTACACCTTC. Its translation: CASSQEPRDYGYTF.

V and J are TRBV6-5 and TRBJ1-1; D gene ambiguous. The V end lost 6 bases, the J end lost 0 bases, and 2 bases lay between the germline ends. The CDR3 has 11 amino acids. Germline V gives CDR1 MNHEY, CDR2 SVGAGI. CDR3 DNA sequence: TGTGCCAGCAGGGTGAACACTGAAGCTTTCTTT. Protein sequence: CASRVNTEAFF.

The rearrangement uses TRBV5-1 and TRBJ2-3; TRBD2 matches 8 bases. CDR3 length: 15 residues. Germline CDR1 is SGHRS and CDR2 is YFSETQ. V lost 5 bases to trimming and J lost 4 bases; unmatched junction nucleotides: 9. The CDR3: CASSVSGGPADTQYF. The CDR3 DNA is TGCGCCAGCAGTGTTTCGGGGGGGCCGGCAGATACGCAGTATTTT.

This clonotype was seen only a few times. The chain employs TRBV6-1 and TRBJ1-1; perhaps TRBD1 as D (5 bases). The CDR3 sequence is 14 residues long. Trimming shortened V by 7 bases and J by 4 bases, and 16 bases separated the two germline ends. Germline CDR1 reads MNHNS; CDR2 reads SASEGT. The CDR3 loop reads CASTPVGGFTEAFF. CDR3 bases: TGTGCCAGCACCCCGGTCGGGGGATTCACTGAAGCTTTCTTT.

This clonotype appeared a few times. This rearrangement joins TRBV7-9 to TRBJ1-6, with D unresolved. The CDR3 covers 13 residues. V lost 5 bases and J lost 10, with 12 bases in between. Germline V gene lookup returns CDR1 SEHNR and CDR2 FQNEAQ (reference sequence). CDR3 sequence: CASSPRAGSPLHF. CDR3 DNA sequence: TGTGCCAGCAGCCCCCGGGCAGGCTCACCCCTCCACTTT.

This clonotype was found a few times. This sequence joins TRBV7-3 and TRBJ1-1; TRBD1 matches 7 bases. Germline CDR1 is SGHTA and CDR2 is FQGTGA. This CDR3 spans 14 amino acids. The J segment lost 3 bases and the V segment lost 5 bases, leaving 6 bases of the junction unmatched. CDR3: CASSIQGLDTEAFF. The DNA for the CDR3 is TGTGCCAGCAGCATACAGGGGCTTGACACTGAAGCTTTCTTT.

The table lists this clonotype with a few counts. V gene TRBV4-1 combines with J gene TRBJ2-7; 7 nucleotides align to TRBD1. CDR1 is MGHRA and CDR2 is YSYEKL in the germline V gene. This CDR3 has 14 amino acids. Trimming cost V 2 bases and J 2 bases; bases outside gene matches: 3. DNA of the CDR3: TGCGCCAGCAGCCAACCGGGACAGCCCTACGAGCAGTACGTC. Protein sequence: CASSQPGQPYEQYV.

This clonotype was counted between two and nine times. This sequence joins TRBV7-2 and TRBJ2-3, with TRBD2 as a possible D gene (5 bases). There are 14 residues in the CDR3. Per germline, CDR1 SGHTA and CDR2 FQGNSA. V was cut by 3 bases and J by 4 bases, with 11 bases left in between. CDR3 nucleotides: TGTGCCAGCAGCTTCCGGCAGCGGCCAGATACGCAGTATTTT. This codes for CASSFRQRPDTQYF.

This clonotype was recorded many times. This CDR3 reads CASSTGQATEAFF. As DNA, the CDR3 is TGCGCCAGCAGCACCGGACAGGCGACTGAAGCTTTCTTT. The rearrangement uses TRBV5-1 and TRBJ1-1; 7 nucleotides match TRBD1. V dropped 4 bases and J dropped 5; count of bases not matched to a gene: 5. Germline CDR1 and CDR2: SGHRS and YFSETQ. The CDR3 sequence is 13 residues long.

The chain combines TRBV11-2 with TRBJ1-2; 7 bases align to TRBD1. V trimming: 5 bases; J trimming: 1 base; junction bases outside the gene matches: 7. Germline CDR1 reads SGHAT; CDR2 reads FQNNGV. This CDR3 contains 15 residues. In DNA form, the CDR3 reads TGTGCCAGCAGCCGACTGACAGGGATTAACTATGGCTACACCTTC. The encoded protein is CASSRLTGINYGYTF.

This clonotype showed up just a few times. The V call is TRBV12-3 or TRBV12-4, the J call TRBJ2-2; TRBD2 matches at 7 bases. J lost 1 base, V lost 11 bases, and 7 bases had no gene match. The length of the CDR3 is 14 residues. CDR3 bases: TGTGCCGCGGGGGTGGGGCGGAACACCGGGGAGCTGTTTTTT. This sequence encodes CAAGVGRNTGELFF.

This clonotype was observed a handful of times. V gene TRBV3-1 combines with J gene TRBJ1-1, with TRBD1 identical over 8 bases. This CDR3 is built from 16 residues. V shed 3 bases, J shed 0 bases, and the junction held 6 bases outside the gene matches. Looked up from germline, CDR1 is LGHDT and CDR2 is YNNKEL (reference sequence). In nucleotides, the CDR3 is TGTGCCAGCAGCCACGGACAGGGAGGCGTGAACACTGAAGCTTTCTTT. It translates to CASSHGQGGVNTEAFF.

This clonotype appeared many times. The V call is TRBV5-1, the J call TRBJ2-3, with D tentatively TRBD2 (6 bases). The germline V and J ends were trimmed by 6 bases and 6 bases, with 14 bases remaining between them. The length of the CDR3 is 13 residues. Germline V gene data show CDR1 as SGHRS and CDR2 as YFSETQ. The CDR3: CASKRAGGDTQYF. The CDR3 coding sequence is TGCGCCAGCAAGCGGGCAGGCGGGGATACGCAGTATTTT.

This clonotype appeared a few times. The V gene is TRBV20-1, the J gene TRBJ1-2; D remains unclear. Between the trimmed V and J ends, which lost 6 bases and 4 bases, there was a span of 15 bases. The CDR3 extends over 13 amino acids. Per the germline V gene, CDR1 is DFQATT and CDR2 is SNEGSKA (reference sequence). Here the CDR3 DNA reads TGCAGTGCCCCCGGCCAGGACGTCTATGGCTACACCTTC. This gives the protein CSAPGQDVYGYTF.

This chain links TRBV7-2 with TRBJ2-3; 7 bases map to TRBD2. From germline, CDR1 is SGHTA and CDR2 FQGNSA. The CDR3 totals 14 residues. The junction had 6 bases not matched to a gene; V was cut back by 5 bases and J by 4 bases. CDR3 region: CASSPRLAADTQYF. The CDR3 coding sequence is TGTGCCAGCAGCCCTAGACTAGCAGCAGATACGCAGTATTTT.

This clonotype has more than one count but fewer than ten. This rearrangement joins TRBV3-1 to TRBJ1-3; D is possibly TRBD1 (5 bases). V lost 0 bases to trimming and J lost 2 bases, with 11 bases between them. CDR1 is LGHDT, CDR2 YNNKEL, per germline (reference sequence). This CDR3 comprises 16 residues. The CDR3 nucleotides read TGTGCCAGCAGCCAAGATCGGATCAGGGCTGGAAACACCATATATTTT. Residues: CASSQDRIRAGNTIYF.

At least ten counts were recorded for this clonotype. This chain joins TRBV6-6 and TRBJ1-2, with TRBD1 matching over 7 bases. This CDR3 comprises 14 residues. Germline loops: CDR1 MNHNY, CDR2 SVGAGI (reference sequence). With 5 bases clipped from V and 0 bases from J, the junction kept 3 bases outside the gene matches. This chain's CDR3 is CASSHGTANYGYTF. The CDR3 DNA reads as TGTGCCAGCAGTCACGGGACAGCTAACTATGGCTACACCTTC.

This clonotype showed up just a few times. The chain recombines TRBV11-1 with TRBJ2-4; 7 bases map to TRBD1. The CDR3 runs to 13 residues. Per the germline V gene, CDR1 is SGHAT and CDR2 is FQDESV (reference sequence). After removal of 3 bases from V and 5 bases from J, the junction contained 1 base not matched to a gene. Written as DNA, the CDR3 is TGTGCCAGCAGCTTTGGACAGGAAAACATTCAGTACTTC. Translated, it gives CASSFGQENIQYF.

CDR3 bases: TGCGCCAGCAGCGCCTGGGACAGAGGGGGGACAGATACGCAGTATTTT. Amino acid sequence: CASSAWDRGGTDTQYF. This chain links TRBV5-1 with TRBJ2-3, with a tentative D call TRBD1 (7 bases). Deletions cut 4 bases from V and 3 bases from J, with 18 bases between. In germline, CDR1 is SGHRS, CDR2 YFSETQ. CDR3 size: 16 residues.

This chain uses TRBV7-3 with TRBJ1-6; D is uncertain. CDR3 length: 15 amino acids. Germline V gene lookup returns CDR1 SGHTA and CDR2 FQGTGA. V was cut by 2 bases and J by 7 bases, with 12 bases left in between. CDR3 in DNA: TGTGCCAGCAGCTTATATGTGGGCCTAAATTCACCCCTCCACTTT. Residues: CASSLYVGLNSPLHF. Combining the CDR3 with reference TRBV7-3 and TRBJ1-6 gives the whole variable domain GAGVSQTPSNKVTEKGKYVELRCDPISGHTALYWYRQSLGQGPEFLIYFQGTGAADDSGLPNDRFFAVRPEGSVSTLKIQRTERGDSAVYLCASSLYVGLNSPLHFGNGTRLTVT.

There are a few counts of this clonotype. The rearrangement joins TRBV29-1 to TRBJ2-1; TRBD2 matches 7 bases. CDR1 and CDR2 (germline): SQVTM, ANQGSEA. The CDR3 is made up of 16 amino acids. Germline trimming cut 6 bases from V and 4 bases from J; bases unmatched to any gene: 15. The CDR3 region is CSVAETLGGIYNEQFF. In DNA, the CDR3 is TGCAGCGTAGCAGAAACACTGGGGGGGATATACAATGAGCAGTTCTTC.